This section outlines one T cell receptor beta chain sequence together with its context. Profiling relied on immunoSEQ multiplex PCR, and the TCRdb table lists in-frame clones only, not all of them. The sample has roughly 98,000 clones, roughly four fifths seen once. The CDR3 loop spans 14 amino acids. Germline-derived CDR1 and CDR2 are WNHNN and SYGVQD (reference sequence). Deletions cut 3 bases from V and 3 bases from J, with 9 bases between. This entry comes from a study of control samples from healthy donors and cancer patients. The TCR was taken from a woman aged 60-75 years in good health. J is TRBJ2-1 and V is TRBV10-1, with TRBD2 as a possible D gene (6 bases). Material: blood. CDR3 loop: CASSDRDFYNEQFF. In nucleotides, the CDR3 is TGCGCCAGCAGTGATCGGGACTTCTACAATGAGCAGTTCTTC.